This TCR beta chain was captured in a study of T cell changes during pregnancy in multiple sclerosis. Germline V lookup: CDR1 LGHNA, CDR2 YNFKEQ. V gave up 4 bases and J gave up 2 bases, with 6 bases separating them. The CDR3 covers 14 residues. TCRdb's copy holds only in-frame clones and misses some; the assay was immunoSEQ multiplex PCR. The sample yields about 52,000 clones, over 80% seen once. This sample comprised CD4+ T cells from peripheral blood mononuclear cells, obtained in the third trimester of pregnancy. The receptor was isolated from a female donor with multiple sclerosis, enrolled in a pregnancy study. This chain links TRBV4-2 with TRBJ1-6; no reliable D call. CDR3 sequence (DNA): TGTGCCAGCAGCCCAGGAACCTATAATTCACCCCTCCACTTT. Its protein is CASSPGTYNSPLHF.